These 2 T cell receptor beta chains came from one sample sequenced in a study of T cells in Graves' hyperthyroidism and ophthalmopathy. Regions amplified from RNA transcripts were the TCR beta CDR3 regions. RT-PCR in the first round (using the HTBI primer set) targeted the TCR CDR3. Each CDR3 protein gets one entry after TCRdb re-called the multiplex PCR reads with MiXCR. The sample has about 47,000 distinct CDR3 sequences; 54% are singletons. The sample was peripheral blood or thyroid tissue (not recorded which). These receptors all stem from a young man with Graves' hyperthyroidism.

Comments on this clonotype: Relative to the germline gene, one junction end is altered; a read error may explain this. The chain recombines TRBV2 with TRBJ1-2, with D perhaps matching TRBD1 (6 bases). The length of the CDR3 is 15 residues. The germline CDR1 and CDR2 sequences are SNHLY and FYNNEI. The CDR3 DNA is TGTGCCAGCATGGCGGGACAACAAAGGTACTATGGCTACACATTC. The encoded protein is CASMAGQQRYYGYTF.

Comment on this clonotype: At one end, the junction sequence differs from germline, possibly due to a read error. V usage is TRBV20-1 and J usage is TRBJ1-1; D ambiguous. The CDR3 covers 13 residues. Germline-derived CDR1 and CDR2 are DFQATT and SNEGSKA (reference sequence). CDR3 coding DNA: TGCAGTGCTAGAGAGGCGCGGGGTGGGAGAGCTTTTTTT. It codes for CSAREARGGRAFF.